This T cell receptor (beta chain) was identified during a study of T cell changes during pregnancy in multiple sclerosis. From germline, CDR1 is LGHNA and CDR2 YNFKEQ. The CDR3 runs 14 residues. V was clipped by 1 base and J by 4 bases, with 8 bases between them. Clones were read by immunoSEQ multiplex PCR, and TCRdb kept only the in-frame ones, dropping some. The repertoire consists of around 96,000 clones, with about 94% occurring once and the leading ten covering about 1.6%. This clonotype was sampled from a female donor in good health, enrolled as a control in a pregnancy study. Sequenced here: peripheral blood, sampled after pregnancy. The chain uses TRBV4-2 and TRBJ2-1; D gene ambiguous. The DNA of the CDR3 is TGTGCCAGCAGCCAAGGAGGATTATACAATGAGCAGTTCTTC. It specifies CASSQGGLYNEQFF.